A single T cell receptor (beta chain) is shown here with its context. The antigen this receptor binds is unknown. Within one base of it there is no much larger clone, and no base qualities were kept. This entry belongs to a study of shared clonotypes between healthy human individuals (dated by TCRdb to the early 2020s). General notes on the study: The cohort comprised a couple of women and a few men aged 18 to 49 years. To estimate repertoire size and how much clonotypes are shared between individuals, the study performed deep sequencing of blood TCR repertoires from about five healthy adults. To increase sequencing depth and limit assay-specific biases, different laboratories used diverse techniques to prepare libraries and sequence TCR repertoires. Between about 0.8 and 8.9 billion PBMCs per donor were obtained by leukapheresis.

Using the deep immunoSEQ assay, multiplex PCR amplified TCR CDR3 regions from genomic DNA. Extracted genomic DNA from each cell subset was distributed evenly across all wells of several immunoSEQ 96-well plates, and each plate was treated as a replicate. For unsorted PBMC, around 290 ng of genomic DNA, equivalent to around 30,000 T cell genomes, went into each replicate PCR. Unsorted PBMC genomic DNA was sequenced across ten immunoSEQ deep assay plates. Purified libraries were measured with a Qubit 3.0 fluorometer, size-checked on a Bioanalyzer 2100, and measured again with the KAPA Library Quantification kit. Every immunoSEQ 96-well plate was sequenced on a dedicated single-read 150-cycle Illumina NextSeq 550 flow cell. The authors' pipeline ran thus. The immunoSEQ output contained only junctional sequences without quality scores, so filtering could not match that applied to full-length reads. Sequences were annotated with PyIR, a Python wrapper for IgBLAST v1.9, using IMGT germline references to assign V/J genes and CDR3. Reads were filtered out if the reads had weak V/J assignments (E-value above 1e-6), no CDR3, stop codons, out-of-frame junctions, or ambiguous translated residues. V3J clonotypes were defined as sequences sharing the same inferred V gene, J gene, and CDR3 amino acid sequence. Percentage overlap between repertoires was computed as shared unique clonotypes divided by the size of the smaller repertoire. Three approaches were used to assess repertoire richness: RTK rarefaction, the Chao1 estimator, and Recon v2.1 estimates of unobserved clonotypes. TCRdb took this table from immuneACCESS and kept in-frame rearrangements with V and J called. Such tables lack part of the clones; where checked against another copy, unresolved V genes explain under half of the gap, and the rest is unexplained. That table is the source of V, J and clone size, and D and trimming were worked out from the DNA. The sample includes fewer than 600,000 clones, with about four fifths observed a single time. The biggest ten clones account for 13% of the sample.

Trimming removed 8 bases from V and 2 bases from J, leaving 6 bases between the germline ends. Measured from the cysteine to the phenylalanine, the CDR3 is 11 residues long. The kept DNA is CDR3 alone, 33 bases in frame from the first base. Via the germline V gene (reference sequence), CDR1 is SEHNR and CDR2 FQNEAQ. Donors were healthy HIV-negative adults with no recently reported acute infections or vaccinations. Only Caucasian adults living in Nashville, Tennessee, USA were represented among the donors. For unsorted samples, 75 million to 100 million PBMCs were counted and genomic DNA was extracted with the QIAamp DNA Blood Mini kit. Blood was collected by leukapheresis, and PBMCs were isolated by Ficoll-Histopaque density gradient centrifugation and then cryopreserved in liquid nitrogen vapor phase. General study outcomes and caveats: Pairwise subsampling led to the expectation that sequencing depth would affect the degree of clonotype sharing among donors. Because the study included only a small number of donors, the genetic and exposure-history diversity represented was limited. Only blood was sampled, and tissue TCR repertoires likely differ from those in blood.

The clonotype originates from a woman aged 40 to 55 in good health. Some clones in this sample may be carry-over from other donors' samples. The chain joins TRBV7-9 to TRBJ2-5; no D gene call is confident. The sequencing sample was made of PBMCs. The DNA is as follows: TGTGCCAGCCAGGCTCAAGAGACCCAGTACTTC. Its translation is CASQAQETQYF.